This T cell receptor beta chain comes out of a study of T cells in Graves' hyperthyroidism and ophthalmopathy. CDR1 is SGHRS, CDR2 YFSETQ, per germline. V dropped 0 bases and J dropped 0 bases, with 8 bases sitting between them. The CDR3 loop spans 15 amino acids. Regions amplified from RNA transcripts were the TCR beta CDR3 regions. HTBI primers were employed in a first-round RT-PCR of the TCR CDR3. MiXCR, applied by TCRdb to the multiplex PCR reads, yields one record per CDR3 protein. The data contain 370,000 or so distinct CDR3 sequences, around a quarter of them singletons. The chain is built from TRBV5-1 and TRBJ2-3, with D unresolved. The clonotype comes from a man in his forties or fifties with Graves' hyperthyroidism. The specimen sequenced was blood. This CDR3 reads CASSLGWASTDTQYF. The DNA of the CDR3 is TGCGCCAGCAGCTTGGGCTGGGCGAGCACAGATACGCAGTATTTT.